The clone carrying this T cell receptor (beta chain) was recorded only once. Its antigen is still unknown. The data were taken from a study of cytomegalovirus exposure and HLA in healthy donors. At the level of the study: Earlier sequencing of 150 million to 200 million T cells yielded 100 million to 140 million unique TCR beta sequences. Study-wide results and caveats: TCR beta chains numbering 164 were designated cytomegalovirus-associated. Later examination showed HLA-associated TCR beta chains had greater clonal expansion than equally common others.

PCR involved 60 Vbeta and 13 Jbeta primers. Here immunoSEQ multiplex PCR was the method, and the copy in TCRdb shows in-frame clones only, minus some. The repertoire holds 150,000 to 200,000 clones, with roughly four fifths as singletons. Germline V lookup: CDR1 MNHNS, CDR2 SASEGT. There are 14 residues in the CDR3. V dropped 7 bases and J dropped 0 bases, with 11 bases sitting between them. The V and J genes are TRBV6-1 and TRBJ2-3, with D uncertain. The sequencing input was PBMCs. This TCR was sampled from a woman aged 18-29 years in good health and CMV-seropositive. CDR3 DNA sequence: TGTGCCAGCACCCAATCCAGGAGCACAGATACGCAGTATTTT. It translates to CASTQSRSTDTQYF.